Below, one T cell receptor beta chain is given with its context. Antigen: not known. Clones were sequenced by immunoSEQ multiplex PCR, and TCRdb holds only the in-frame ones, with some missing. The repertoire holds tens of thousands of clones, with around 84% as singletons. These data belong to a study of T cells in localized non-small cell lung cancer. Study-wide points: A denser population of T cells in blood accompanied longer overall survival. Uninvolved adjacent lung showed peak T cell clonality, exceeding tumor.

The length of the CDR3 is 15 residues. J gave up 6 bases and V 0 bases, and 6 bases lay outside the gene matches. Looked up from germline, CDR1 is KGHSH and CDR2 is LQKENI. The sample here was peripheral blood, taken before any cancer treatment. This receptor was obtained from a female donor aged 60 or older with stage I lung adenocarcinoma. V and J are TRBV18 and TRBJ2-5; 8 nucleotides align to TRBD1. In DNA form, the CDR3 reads TGTGCCAGCTCACCACCCGTGACAGGGGTAAAGACCCAGTACTTC. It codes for CASSPPVTGVKTQYF.